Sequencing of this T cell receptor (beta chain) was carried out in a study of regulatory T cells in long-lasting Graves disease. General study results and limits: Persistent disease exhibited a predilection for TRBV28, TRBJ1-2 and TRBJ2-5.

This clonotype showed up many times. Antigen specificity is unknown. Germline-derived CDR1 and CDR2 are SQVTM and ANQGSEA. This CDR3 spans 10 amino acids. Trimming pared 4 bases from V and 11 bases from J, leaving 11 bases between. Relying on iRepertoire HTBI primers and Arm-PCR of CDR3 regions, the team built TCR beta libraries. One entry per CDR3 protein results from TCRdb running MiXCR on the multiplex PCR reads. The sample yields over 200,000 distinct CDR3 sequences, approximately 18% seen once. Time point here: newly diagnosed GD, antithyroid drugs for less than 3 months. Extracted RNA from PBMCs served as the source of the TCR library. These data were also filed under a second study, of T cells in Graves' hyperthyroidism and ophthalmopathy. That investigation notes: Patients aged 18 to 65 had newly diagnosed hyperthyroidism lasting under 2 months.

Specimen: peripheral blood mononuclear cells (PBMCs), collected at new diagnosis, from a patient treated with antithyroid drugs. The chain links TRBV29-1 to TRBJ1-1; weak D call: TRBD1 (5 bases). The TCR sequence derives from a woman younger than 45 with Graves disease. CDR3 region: CSVVGGAAFF. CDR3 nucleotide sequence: TGCAGCGTTGTAGGAGGGGCGGCTTTCTTT. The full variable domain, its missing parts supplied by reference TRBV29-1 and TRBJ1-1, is SAVISQKPSRDICQRGTSLTIQCQVDSQVTMMFWYRQQPGQSLTLIATANQGSEATYESGFVIDKFPISRPNLTFSTLTVSNMSPEDSSIYLCSVVGGAAFFGQGTRLTVV.